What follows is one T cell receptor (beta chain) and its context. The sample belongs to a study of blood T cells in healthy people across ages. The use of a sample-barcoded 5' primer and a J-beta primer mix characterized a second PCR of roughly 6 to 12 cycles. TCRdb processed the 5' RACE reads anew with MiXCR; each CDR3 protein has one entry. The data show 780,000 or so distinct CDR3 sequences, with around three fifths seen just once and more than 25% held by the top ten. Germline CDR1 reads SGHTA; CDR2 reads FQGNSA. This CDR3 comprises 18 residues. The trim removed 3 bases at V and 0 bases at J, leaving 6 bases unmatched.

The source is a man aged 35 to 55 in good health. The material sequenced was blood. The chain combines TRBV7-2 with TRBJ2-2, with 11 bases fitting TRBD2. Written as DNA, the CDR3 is TGTGCCAGCAGCTTCGGACTAGCGGGTGCCGCGAACACCGGGGAGCTGTTTTTT. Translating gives CASSFGLAGAANTGELFF.